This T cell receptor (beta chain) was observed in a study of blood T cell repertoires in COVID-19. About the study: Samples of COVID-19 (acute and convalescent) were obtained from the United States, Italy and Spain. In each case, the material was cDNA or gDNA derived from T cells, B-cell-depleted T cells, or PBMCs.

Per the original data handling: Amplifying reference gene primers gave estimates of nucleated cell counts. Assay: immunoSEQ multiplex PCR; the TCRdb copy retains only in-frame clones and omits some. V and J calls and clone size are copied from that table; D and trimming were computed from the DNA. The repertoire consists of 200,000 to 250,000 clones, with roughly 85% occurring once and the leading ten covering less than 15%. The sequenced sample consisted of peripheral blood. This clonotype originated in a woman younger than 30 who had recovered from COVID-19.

The CDR3 DNA sequence: TGTGCCTGGAGTGTGAGCGCGCCTTACAATGAGCAGTTCTTC. This gives the protein CAWSVSAPYNEQFF. The chain has TRBV30 and TRBJ2-1, with no clear D. This CDR3 comprises 14 residues. Germline V gives CDR1 GTSNPN, CDR2 SVGIG (reference sequence). V lost 0 bases and J 4 bases, leaving 10 bases between the germline ends.